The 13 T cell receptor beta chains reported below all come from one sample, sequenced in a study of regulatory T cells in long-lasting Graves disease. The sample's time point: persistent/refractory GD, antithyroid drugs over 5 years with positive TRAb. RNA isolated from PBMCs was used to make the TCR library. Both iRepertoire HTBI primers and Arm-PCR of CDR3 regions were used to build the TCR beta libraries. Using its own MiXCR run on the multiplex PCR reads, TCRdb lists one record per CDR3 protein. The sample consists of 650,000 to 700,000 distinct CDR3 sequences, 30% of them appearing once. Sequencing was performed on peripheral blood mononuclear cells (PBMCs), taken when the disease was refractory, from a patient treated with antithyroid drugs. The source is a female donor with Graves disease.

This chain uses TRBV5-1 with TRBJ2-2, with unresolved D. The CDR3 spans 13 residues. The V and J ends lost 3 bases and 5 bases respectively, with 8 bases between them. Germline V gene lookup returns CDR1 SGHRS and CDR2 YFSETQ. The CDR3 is CASSSDVTGELFF. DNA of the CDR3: TGCGCCAGCAGCTCTGATGTAACCGGGGAGCTGTTTTTT.

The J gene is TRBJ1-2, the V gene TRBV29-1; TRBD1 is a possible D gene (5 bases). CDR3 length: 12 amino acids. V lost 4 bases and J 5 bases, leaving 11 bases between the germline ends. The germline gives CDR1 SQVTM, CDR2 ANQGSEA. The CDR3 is CSVGGWDYGYTF. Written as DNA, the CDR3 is TGCAGCGTTGGGGGCTGGGATTATGGCTACACCTTC.

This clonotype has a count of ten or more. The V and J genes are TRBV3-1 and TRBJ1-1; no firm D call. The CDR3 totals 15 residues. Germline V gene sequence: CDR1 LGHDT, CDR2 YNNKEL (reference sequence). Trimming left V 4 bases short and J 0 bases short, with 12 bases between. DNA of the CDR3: TGTGCCAGCAGCCCTTTTGACGGCCTGAACACTGAAGCTTTCTTT. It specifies CASSPFDGLNTEAFF.

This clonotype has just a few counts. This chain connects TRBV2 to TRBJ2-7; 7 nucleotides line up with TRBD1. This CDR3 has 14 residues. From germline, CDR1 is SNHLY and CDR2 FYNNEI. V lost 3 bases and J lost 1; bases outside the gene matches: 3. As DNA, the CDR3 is TGTGCCAGCAGTGACGGGACAGCGTCCTACGAGCAGTACTTC. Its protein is CASSDGTASYEQYF.

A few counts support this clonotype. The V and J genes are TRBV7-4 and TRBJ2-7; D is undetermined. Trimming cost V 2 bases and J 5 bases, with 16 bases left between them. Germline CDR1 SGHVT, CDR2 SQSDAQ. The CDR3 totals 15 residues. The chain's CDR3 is CASSLMRPPGDEQYF. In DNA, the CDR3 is TGTGCCAGCAGCTTAATGAGACCCCCCGGAGACGAGCAGTACTTC.

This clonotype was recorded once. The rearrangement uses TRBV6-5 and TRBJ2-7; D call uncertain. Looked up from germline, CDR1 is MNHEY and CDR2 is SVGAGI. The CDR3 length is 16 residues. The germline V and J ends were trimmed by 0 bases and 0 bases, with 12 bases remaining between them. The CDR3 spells CASSYSSRHSSYEQYF. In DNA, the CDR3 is TGTGCCAGCAGTTACTCATCCAGGCATAGCTCCTACGAGCAGTACTTC.

The CDR3 DNA follows: TGTGCCAGCAGCCCCCAAGTAGGCGGGAGACCCCCCTACAATGAGCAGTTCTTC. It translates to CASSPQVGGRPPYNEQFF. The chain carries TRBV11-2 and TRBJ2-1; 7 nucleotides align to TRBD2. The CDR3 totals 18 residues. V shed 5 bases, J shed 2 bases, and the junction held 15 bases outside the gene matches. Per germline, CDR1 SGHAT and CDR2 FQNNGV. Drawing the rest from reference TRBV11-2 and TRBJ2-1, the complete variable domain is EAGVAQSPRYKIIEKRQSVAFWCNPISGHATLYWYQQILGQGPKLLIQFQNNGVVDDSQLPKDRFSAERLKGVDSTLKIQPAKLEDSAVYLCASSPQVGGRPPYNEQFFGPGTRLTVL.

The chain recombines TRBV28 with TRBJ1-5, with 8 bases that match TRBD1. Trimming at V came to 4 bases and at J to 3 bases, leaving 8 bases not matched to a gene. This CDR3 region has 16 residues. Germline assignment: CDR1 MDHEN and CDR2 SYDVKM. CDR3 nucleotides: TGTGCCAGCAGTTATGGCGACAGGGGCTACAATCAGCCCCAGCATTTT. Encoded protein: CASSYGDRGYNQPQHF.

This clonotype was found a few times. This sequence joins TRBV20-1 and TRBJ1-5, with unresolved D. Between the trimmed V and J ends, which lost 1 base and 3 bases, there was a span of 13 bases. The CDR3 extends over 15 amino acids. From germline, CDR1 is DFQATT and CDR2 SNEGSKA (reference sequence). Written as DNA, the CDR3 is TGCAGTGCTAGAGTTTTGCAGACCCTCAATCAGCCCCAGCATTTT. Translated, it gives CSARVLQTLNQPQHF.

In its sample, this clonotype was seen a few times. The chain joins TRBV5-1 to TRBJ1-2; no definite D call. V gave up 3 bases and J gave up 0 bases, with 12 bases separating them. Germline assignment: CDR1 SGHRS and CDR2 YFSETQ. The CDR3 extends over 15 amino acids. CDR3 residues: CASSWGAQSNYGYTF. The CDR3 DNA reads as TGCGCCAGCAGCTGGGGTGCGCAGTCTAACTATGGCTACACCTTC.

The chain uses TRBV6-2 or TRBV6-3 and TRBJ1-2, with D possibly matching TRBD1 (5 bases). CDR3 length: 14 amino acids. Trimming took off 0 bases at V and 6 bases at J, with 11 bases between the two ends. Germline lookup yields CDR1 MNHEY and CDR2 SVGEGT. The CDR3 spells CASSYSSREHGYTF. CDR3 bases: TGTGCCAGCAGTTACTCGAGCAGGGAGCATGGCTACACCTTC.

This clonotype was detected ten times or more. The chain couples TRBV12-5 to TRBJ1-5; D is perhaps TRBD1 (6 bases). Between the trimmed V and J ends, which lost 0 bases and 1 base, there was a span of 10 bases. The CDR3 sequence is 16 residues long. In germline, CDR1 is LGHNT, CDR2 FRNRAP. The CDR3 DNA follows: TGTGCTAGTGGTTTGGTACGACAGGCAAGCAATCAGCCCCAGCATTTT. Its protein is CASGLVRQASNQPQHF.

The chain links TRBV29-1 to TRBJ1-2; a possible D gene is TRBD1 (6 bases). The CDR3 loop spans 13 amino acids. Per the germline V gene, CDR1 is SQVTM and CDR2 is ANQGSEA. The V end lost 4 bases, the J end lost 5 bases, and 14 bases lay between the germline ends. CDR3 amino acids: CSVGGGLRYGYTF. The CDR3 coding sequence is TGCAGCGTTGGCGGGGGGCTGAGATATGGCTACACCTTC. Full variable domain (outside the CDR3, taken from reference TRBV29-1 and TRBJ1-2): SAVISQKPSRDICQRGTSLTIQCQVDSQVTMMFWYRQQPGQSLTLIATANQGSEATYESGFVIDKFPISRPNLTFSTLTVSNMSPEDSSIYLCSVGGGLRYGYTFGSGTRLTVV.